What follows are 2 T cell receptor beta chains derived from one specimen sequenced in a study of response to subunit inactivated influenza vaccine. TCRdb recomputed calls from the RT-PCR reads with MiXCR, one row per CDR3 protein. The sample gives about 570,000 distinct CDR3 sequences, 11% of which show up once; roughly 11% is in the top ten. The same data also went into a second study, on T cells expressing NK-cell markers. This second study says: The TCR beta cDNA came from 5'RACE template switching with UMIs.

The sequencing here drew on PBMCs from blood, taken on the day of vaccination. The receptors stem from a man aged 45-65 years who received an inactivated influenza vaccine.

The V gene is TRBV5-5, the J gene TRBJ2-5; D is tentatively TRBD1 or TRBD2 (5 bases each). Germline V gene lookup returns CDR1 SGHKS and CDR2 YYEKEE (reference sequence). The CDR3 has 15 residues. V dropped 4 bases and J dropped 1 base, with 14 bases sitting between them. CDR3 nucleotides: TGTGCCAGCAGCCTCGGGGCATTGGGCCAAGAGACCCAGTACTTC. It translates to CASSLGALGQETQYF.

The chain joins TRBV7-2 to TRBJ2-3, with TRBD2 matching 14 bases. The CDR3 is made up of 17 amino acids. Germline trimming cut 5 bases from V and 5 bases from J; bases unmatched to any gene: 9. Germline CDR1 reads SGHTA; CDR2 reads FQGNSA. The CDR3 spells CASSKRLAGGRVDTQYF. The CDR3 coding sequence is TGTGCCAGCAGCAAAAGACTAGCGGGGGGGCGAGTAGATACGCAGTATTTT.